The 20 T cell receptor beta chains listed next were all sequenced from one sample in a study of long-term antiretroviral therapy in people with HIV. Survey level was the resolution at which the v3.0 immunoSEQ assay ran. The method was immunoSEQ multiplex PCR; TCRdb's version includes in-frame clones alone and lacks a portion of them. Of tens of thousands of clones listed, over 90% are singletons. Sample: unsorted PBMCs, taken 6.2 years after starting antiretroviral therapy. These receptors originate from a man aged 35 to 55 with HIV.

J is TRBJ2-1 and V is TRBV27; TRBD1 might be the D (5 bases). Deletions cut 5 bases from V and 7 bases from J, with 15 bases between. Germline assignment: CDR1 MNHEY and CDR2 SMNVEV (reference sequence). The CDR3 has 14 residues. As DNA, the CDR3 is TGTGCCAGCAGTCCCATAGCTGGGGCAAATGAGCAGTTCTTC. This gives the protein CASSPIAGANEQFF.

The chain is built from TRBV5-6 and TRBJ2-7; TRBD2 matches at 13 bases. The junction had 4 bases not matched to a gene; V was cut back by 4 bases and J by 3 bases. This CDR3 has 15 residues. The germline V gene encodes CDR1 SGHDT and CDR2 YYEEEE. CDR3 sequence (DNA): TGTGCCAGCAGCCCCCGGACTAGCGGGGGCTACGAGCAGTACTTC. It translates to CASSPRTSGGYEQYF.

The V and J genes are TRBV11-3 and TRBJ1-1; D may be TRBD1 (5 bases). V lost 6 bases, J lost 4 bases, and 15 bases lay in between. In germline, CDR1 is SGHNT, CDR2 YENEEA. The CDR3 spans 14 residues. The chain's CDR3 is CASSRGGGFTEAFF. Written as DNA, the CDR3 is TGTGCCAGCAGTAGGGGCGGCGGGTTCACTGAAGCTTTCTTT. The full variable domain, completed using reference TRBV11-3 and TRBJ1-1, is EAGVVQSPRYKIIEKKQPVAFWCNPISGHNTLYWYLQNLGQGPELLIRYENEEAVDDSQLPKDRFSAERLKGVDSTLKIQPAELGDSAVYLCASSRGGGFTEAFFGQGTRLTVV.

The V and J genes are TRBV29-1 and TRBJ1-2; TRBD1 matches at 9 bases. Germline assignment: CDR1 SQVTM and CDR2 ANQGSEA. Losses at the gene ends were 7 bases for V and 5 bases for J; bases not matched to a gene: 5. This CDR3 contains 12 residues. The chain's CDR3 is CSAGTGRYGYTF. The CDR3 DNA follows: TGCAGCGCTGGGACAGGGAGATATGGCTACACCTTC.

J is TRBJ2-2 and V is TRBV19; TRBD2 agrees at 12 bases. V was clipped by 3 bases and J by 4 bases; unmatched bases: 12. The CDR3 contains 19 residues. Looked up from germline, CDR1 is LNHDA and CDR2 is SQIVND (reference sequence). CDR3 loop: CASSIQASGGAIGTGELFF. The CDR3 DNA is TGTGCCAGTAGTATTCAGGCTAGCGGGGGGGCCATAGGCACCGGGGAGCTGTTTTTT. Using reference TRBV19 and TRBJ2-2 for the parts outside the CDR3, the full variable domain is DGGITQSPKYLFRKEGQNVTLSCEQNLNHDAMYWYRQDPGQGLRLIYYSQIVNDFQKGDIAEGYSVSREKKESFPLTVTSAQKNPTAFYLCASSIQASGGAIGTGELFFGEGSRLTVL.

The V call is TRBV16, the J call TRBJ2-7; D perhaps matches TRBD1 (5 bases). The V gene's germline CDR1 is KGHSY and CDR2 FQNENV. This CDR3 comprises 13 residues. V was pared by 5 bases and J by 6 bases, with 14 bases between. Written as DNA, the CDR3 is TGTGCCAGCAGCTCCCAGACAGTGGGCGAGCAGTACTTC. This sequence encodes CASSSQTVGEQYF.

The chain couples TRBV11-2 to TRBJ2-5; 12 bases are a match to TRBD2. CDR1 SGHAT and CDR2 FQNNGV come from the germline V gene. The trim removed 9 bases at V and 0 bases at J, leaving 5 bases unmatched. The CDR3 length is 15 residues. In nucleotides, the CDR3 is TGTGCCAGTAGGACTAGCGGGGTCCACCAAGAGACCCAGTACTTC. Its translation is CASRTSGVHQETQYF.

This sequence joins TRBV5-1 and TRBJ2-2; 8 positions match TRBD1. The CDR3 has 18 residues. V dropped 1 base and J dropped 0; count of bases not matched to a gene: 8. Per the germline V gene, CDR1 is SGHRS and CDR2 is YFSETQ. The CDR3 region is CASSLLDRARANTGELFF. CDR3 nucleotides: TGCGCCAGCAGCTTGCTGGACAGGGCCCGCGCGAACACCGGGGAGCTGTTTTTT.

This clone was found once. The chain combines TRBV6-6 with TRBJ1-2; D unresolved. Trimming shortened V by 2 bases and J by 2 bases, and 6 bases separated the two germline ends. The CDR3 runs to 13 residues. Looked up from germline, CDR1 is MNHNY and CDR2 is SVGAGI (reference sequence). The CDR3 DNA is TGTGCCAGCAGTTACGAACAGAACTATGGCTACACCTTC. The encoded protein is CASSYEQNYGYTF.

The chain is built from TRBV4-3 and TRBJ2-4; a possible D gene is TRBD1 (6 bases). Trimming took 0 bases from V and 6 from J, leaving 15 bases between them. Germline values: CDR1 LGHNA, CDR2 YSLEER. The CDR3 has 16 residues. The CDR3 DNA follows: TGCGCCAGCAGCCAAGATGGGGGCGGAACTCTAAACATTCAGTACTTC. Translation: CASSQDGGGTLNIQYF.

This chain joins TRBV6-5 and TRBJ1-4; D possibly corresponds to TRBD1 (5 bases). Germline CDR1 is MNHEY and CDR2 is SVGAGI. The CDR3 is made up of 13 amino acids. V was trimmed by 8 bases and J by 7 bases, leaving 14 bases between them. CDR3 DNA: TGTGCCAGCGGCGGCGGGGGGGGTGAAAAACTGTTTTTT. Protein: CASGGGGGEKLFF.

V and J are TRBV6-5 and TRBJ1-5; no reliable D call. CDR1 and CDR2 from the germline V gene are MNHEY and SVGAGI. The ends were cut back, 4 bases at V and 2 bases at J, with 15 bases in the middle. The CDR3 runs to 16 residues. CDR3 protein: CASSLRDPVGNQPQHF. The CDR3 coding sequence is TGTGCCAGCAGTTTACGGGATCCTGTGGGCAATCAGCCCCAGCATTTT.

The CDR3 nucleotides read TGCGCCAGCAGCTTGGAGCCCATTAAGGGGCAGTTCTTC. Protein sequence: CASSLEPIKGQFF. V gene TRBV5-1 combines with J gene TRBJ2-1, with D unclear. CDR3 length: 13 amino acids. Germline V lookup: CDR1 SGHRS, CDR2 YFSETQ. Trimming shortened V by 0 bases and J by 12 bases, and 13 bases separated the two germline ends.

The rearrangement uses TRBV19 and TRBJ1-6, with D maybe TRBD1 (5 bases). The CDR3 sequence is 14 residues long. The ends were cut back, 7 bases at V and 7 bases at J, with 14 bases in the middle. From germline, CDR1 is LNHDA and CDR2 SQIVND (reference sequence). The chain's CDR3 is CASNADSSNSPLHF. The CDR3 DNA is TGTGCCAGTAACGCCGACAGTTCCAATTCACCCCTCCACTTT.

This clone was found once. The chain carries TRBV5-1 and TRBJ1-1, with TRBD1 as a possible D gene (6 bases). This CDR3 region has 13 residues. Trimming pared 0 bases from V and 5 bases from J, leaving 8 bases between. Germline lookup yields CDR1 SGHRS and CDR2 YFSETQ. The DNA of the CDR3 is TGCGCCAGCAGCTTGGCAGGGGTAACTGAAGCTTTCTTT. Amino acid sequence: CASSLAGVTEAFF.

This chain connects TRBV6-5 to TRBJ1-6; a weak D match, TRBD1 (5 bases). The CDR3 is 15 amino acids. Trimming pared 6 bases from V and 7 bases from J, leaving 16 bases between. Germline CDR1 reads MNHEY; CDR2 reads SVGAGI. In DNA form, the CDR3 reads TGTGCCAGCAGGCCGGGACGGGGGATAAATTCACCCCTCCACTTT. It translates to CASRPGRGINSPLHF.

The chain combines TRBV19 with TRBJ1-5; D unresolved. Germline CDR1 is LNHDA and CDR2 is SQIVND (reference sequence). The length of the CDR3 is 15 residues. V shed 1 base and J shed 2 bases, with 9 bases lying between them. CDR3 bases: TGTGCCAGTAGTATAGTTCAGCACCGCAATCAGCCCCAGCATTTT. It is translated as CASSIVQHRNQPQHF.

The chain links TRBV9 to TRBJ2-7; 10 positions match TRBD1. This CDR3 contains 14 residues. The V gene end was trimmed by 3 bases and the J gene end by 3 bases; junction bases not matched to a gene: 3. Germline loops: CDR1 SGDLS, CDR2 YYNGEE. The DNA of the CDR3 is TGTGCCAGCAGCGCTTGGGACAGGGGCTACGAGCAGTACTTC. Its translation is CASSAWDRGYEQYF.

V is TRBV5-1 and J is TRBJ2-2; 10 bases agree with TRBD2. CDR3 length: 15 amino acids. Germline trimming cut 0 bases from V and 6 bases from J; bases unmatched to any gene: 2. CDR1 is SGHRS and CDR2 is YFSETQ in the germline V gene. This chain's CDR3 is CASSLASGRAGELFF. The CDR3 coding sequence is TGCGCCAGCAGCTTGGCTAGCGGGAGAGCCGGGGAGCTGTTTTTT.

This chain joins TRBV9 and TRBJ2-7; 7 bases map to TRBD1. The CDR3 sequence is 14 residues long. The germline gives CDR1 SGDLS, CDR2 YYNGEE. The trim removed 4 bases at V and 3 bases at J, leaving 7 bases unmatched. CDR3 DNA sequence: TGTGCCAGCAGCACTACAGGGGCAGGCTACGAGCAGTACTTC. Amino acids: CASSTTGAGYEQYF.